This entry features one T cell receptor (beta chain) sequence. This clone was observed a few times. What antigen it recognizes has not been identified. The junction differs from germline at one of its ends, possibly a read error. Preparation of the library involved the immunoSEQ multiplex PCR assay. Here the immuneACCESS table is served through TCRdb, limited to in-frame sequences with V and J called. Missing clones are a known gap in these copies; in checked studies unresolved V genes cover under half, and the rest lacks a known reason. The sample profile shows about 21,000 clones; less than 90% of them were found once. The ten largest clones capture approximately 25% of the sample. The data stem from a study of control samples from healthy donors and cancer patients (dated by TCRdb to 2019 to 2021). From a lookup of the germline V gene, CDR1 and CDR2 are SGHRS and YFSETQ. From the cysteine up to the phenylalanine, the CDR3 has a length of 15 residues. CDR3 DNA only is kept here, 45 bases in frame from base 1.

The chain was built from TRBV5-1 and TRBJ2-7; 7 bases in the middle match TRBD2. The sequencing sample was made of PBMCs. The TCR was taken from a man in his 60s with colorectal cancer. The CDR3 corresponds to CASTLTAGGGYEQYF. The bases read TGCGCCAGCACCTTGACTGCCGGGGGAGGGTACGAGCAGTACTTC.